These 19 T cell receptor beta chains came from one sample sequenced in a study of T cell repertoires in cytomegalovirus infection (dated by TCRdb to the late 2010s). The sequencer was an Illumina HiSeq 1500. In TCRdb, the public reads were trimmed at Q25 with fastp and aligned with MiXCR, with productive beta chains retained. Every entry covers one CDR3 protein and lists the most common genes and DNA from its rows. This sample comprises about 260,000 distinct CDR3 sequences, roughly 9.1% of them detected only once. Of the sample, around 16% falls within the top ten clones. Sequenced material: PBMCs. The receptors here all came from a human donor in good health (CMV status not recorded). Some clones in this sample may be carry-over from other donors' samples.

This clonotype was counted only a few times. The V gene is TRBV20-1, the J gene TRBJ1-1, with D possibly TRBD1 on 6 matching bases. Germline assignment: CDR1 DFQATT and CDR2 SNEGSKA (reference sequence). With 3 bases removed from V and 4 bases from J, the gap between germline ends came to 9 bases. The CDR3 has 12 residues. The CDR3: CSARGAGTEAFF. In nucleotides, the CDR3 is TGCAGTGCTAGGGGGGCAGGCACTGAAGCTTTCTTT.

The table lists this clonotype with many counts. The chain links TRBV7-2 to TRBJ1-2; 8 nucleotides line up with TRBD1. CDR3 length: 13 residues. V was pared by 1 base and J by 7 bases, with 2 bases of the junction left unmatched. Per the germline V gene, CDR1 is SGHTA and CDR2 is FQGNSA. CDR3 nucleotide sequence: TGTGCCAGCAGCTTAGGGACAGGGAGTGGCTACACCTTC. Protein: CASSLGTGSGYTF.

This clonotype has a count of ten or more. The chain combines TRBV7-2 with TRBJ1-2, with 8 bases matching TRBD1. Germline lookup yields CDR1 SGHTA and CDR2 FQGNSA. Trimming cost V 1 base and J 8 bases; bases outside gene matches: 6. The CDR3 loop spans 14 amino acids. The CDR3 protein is CASSLGGQALGYTF. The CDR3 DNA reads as TGTGCCAGCAGCTTAGGGGGACAGGCCTTGGGCTACACCTTC.

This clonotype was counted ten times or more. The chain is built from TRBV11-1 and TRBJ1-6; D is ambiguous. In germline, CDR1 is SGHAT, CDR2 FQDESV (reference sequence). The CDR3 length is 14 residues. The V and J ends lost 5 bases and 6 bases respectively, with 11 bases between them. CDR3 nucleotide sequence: TGTGCCAGCAGCCGTGACGGATCTAATTCACCCCTCCACTTT. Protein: CASSRDGSNSPLHF.

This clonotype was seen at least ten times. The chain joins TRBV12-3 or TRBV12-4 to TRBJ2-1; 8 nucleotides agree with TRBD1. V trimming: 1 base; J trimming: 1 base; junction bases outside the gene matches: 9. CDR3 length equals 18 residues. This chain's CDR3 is CASSLDPRTGTSYNEQFF. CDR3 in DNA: TGTGCCAGCAGTTTAGATCCCCGGACAGGGACTTCCTACAATGAGCAGTTCTTC.

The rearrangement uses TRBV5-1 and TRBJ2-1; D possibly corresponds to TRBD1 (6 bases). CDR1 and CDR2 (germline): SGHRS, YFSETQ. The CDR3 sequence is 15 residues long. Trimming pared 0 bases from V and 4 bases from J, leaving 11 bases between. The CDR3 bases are TGCGCCAGCAGCTTGGAAGGTAGGGGGTACAATGAGCAGTTCTTC. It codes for CASSLEGRGYNEQFF.

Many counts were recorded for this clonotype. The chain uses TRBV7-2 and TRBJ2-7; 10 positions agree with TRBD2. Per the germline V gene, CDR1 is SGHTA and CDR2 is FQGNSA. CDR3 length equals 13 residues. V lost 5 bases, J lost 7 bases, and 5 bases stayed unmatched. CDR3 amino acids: CASSVLAGVEQYF. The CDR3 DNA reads TGTGCCAGCAGCGTTCTAGCGGGGGTTGAGCAGTACTTC.

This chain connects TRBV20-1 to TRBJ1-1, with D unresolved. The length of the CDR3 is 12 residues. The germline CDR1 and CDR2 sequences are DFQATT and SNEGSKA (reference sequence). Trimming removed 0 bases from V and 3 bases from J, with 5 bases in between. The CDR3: CSARDLDTEAFF. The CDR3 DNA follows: TGCAGTGCTAGAGATCTAGACACTGAAGCTTTCTTT.

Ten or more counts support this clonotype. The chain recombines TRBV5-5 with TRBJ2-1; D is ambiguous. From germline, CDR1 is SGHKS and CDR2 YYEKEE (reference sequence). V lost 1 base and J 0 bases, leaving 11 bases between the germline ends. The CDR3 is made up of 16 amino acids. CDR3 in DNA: TGTGCCAGCAGCTTGAGACCGCTAGACTCCTACAATGAGCAGTTCTTC. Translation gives CASSLRPLDSYNEQFF.

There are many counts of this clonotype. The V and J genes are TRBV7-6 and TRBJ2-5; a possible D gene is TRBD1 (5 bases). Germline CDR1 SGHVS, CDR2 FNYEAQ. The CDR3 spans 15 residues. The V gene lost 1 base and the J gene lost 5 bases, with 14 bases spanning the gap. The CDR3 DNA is TGTGCCAGCAGCTTAGTCTGGGGCAAGGGGGAGACCCAGTACTTC. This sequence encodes CASSLVWGKGETQYF.

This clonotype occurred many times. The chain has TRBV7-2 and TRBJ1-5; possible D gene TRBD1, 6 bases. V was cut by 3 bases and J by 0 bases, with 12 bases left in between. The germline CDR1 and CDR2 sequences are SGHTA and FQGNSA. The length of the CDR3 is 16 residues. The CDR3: CASSFGTPNSNQPQHF. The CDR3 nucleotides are TGTGCCAGCAGCTTCGGGACACCAAATAGCAATCAGCCCCAGCATTTT.

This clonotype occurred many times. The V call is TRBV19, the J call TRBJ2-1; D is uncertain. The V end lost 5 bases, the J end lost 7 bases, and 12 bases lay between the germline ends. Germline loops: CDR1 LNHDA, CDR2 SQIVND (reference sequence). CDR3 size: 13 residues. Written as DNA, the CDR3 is TGTGCCAGTAGTCCCTCGGCGTGGAATGAGCAGTTCTTC. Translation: CASSPSAWNEQFF.

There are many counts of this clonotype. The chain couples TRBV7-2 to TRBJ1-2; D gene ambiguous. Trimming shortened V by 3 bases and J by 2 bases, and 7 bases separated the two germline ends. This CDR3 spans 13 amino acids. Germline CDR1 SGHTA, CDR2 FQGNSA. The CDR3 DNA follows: TGTGCCAGCAGCTTTGAGCCAAACTATGGCTACACCTTC. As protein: CASSFEPNYGYTF.

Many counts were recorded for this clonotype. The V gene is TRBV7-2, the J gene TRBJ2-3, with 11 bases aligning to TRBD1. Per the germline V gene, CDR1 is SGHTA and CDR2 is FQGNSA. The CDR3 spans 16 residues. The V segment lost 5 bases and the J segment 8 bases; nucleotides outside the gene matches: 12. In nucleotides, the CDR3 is TGTGCCAGCAGCCCCGGACAGGGGGCGTTGGGGGCTACGCAGTATTTT. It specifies CASSPGQGALGATQYF.

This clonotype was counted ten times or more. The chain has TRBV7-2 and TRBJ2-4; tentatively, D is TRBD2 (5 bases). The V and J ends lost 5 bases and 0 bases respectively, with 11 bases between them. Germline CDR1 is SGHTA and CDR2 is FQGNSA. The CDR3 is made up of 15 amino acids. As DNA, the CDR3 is TGTGCCAGCAGCCCTGGAGCGGTAGCCAAAAACATTCAGTACTTC. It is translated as CASSPGAVAKNIQYF.

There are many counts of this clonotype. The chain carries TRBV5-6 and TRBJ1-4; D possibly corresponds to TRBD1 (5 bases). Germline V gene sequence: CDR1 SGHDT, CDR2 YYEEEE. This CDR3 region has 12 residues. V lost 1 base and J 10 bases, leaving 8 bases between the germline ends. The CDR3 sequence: CASSLWDAKLFF. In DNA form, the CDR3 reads TGTGCCAGCAGCTTGTGGGACGCAAAACTGTTTTTT.

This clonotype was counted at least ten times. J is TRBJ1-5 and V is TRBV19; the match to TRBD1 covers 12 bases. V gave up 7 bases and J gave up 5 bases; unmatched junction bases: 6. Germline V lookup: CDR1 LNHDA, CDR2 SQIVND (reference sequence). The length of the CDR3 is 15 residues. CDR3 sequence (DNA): TGTGCCAGTACCCAGGGACAGGGGGCTTATCAGCCCCAGCATTTT. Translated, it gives CASTQGQGAYQPQHF.

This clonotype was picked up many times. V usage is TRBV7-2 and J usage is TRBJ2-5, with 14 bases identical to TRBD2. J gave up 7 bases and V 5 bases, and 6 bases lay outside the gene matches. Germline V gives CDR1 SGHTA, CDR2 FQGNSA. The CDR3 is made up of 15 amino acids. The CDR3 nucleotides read TGTGCCAGCAGCCTCCAGACTAGCGGGGGGGGGACCCAGTACTTC. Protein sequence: CASSLQTSGGGTQYF.

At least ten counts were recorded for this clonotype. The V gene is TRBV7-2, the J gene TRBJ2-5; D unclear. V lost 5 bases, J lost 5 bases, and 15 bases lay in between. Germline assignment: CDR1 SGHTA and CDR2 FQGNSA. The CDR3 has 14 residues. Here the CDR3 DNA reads TGTGCCAGCAGCAGGACGAACATGGCGGAGACCCAGTACTTC. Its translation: CASSRTNMAETQYF.